These T cell receptor beta chains were read from a single sample in a study of cytomegalovirus exposure and HLA in healthy donors. Assay used: immunoSEQ multiplex PCR; TCRdb lists only in-frame clones, some missing. The repertoire holds 100,000 to 150,000 clones, with around 86% as singletons. Input material: PBMCs. Receptors were obtained from a woman between 18 and 29 years old in good health and CMV-seronegative. The CDR3 runs from the conserved cysteine through the conserved F or W. A D gene is named only where the DNA matches it firmly. Rows may omit the clone size; those that give it use once, few, many or a size class.

j_gene | abundance | v_gene | d_gene | CDR3nt | CDR3aa
TRBJ1-5 | few | TRBV6-4 | . | TGTGCCAGCAGTGCCGAGGCGAGCAATCAGCCCCAGCATTTT | CASSAEASNQPQHF
TRBJ2-4 | . | TRBV7-9 | TRBD1 | TGTGCCAGCAGTCTTAGCGTAGGGGGCAACATTCAGTACTTC | CASSLSVGGNIQYF
TRBJ2-4 | . | TRBV2 | TRBD2 | TGTGCCAGCAGTGATGGTCTAGCGGGTCTAGCCAAAAACATTCAGTACTTC | CASSDGLAGLAKNIQYF
TRBJ2-7 | . | TRBV25-1 | TRBD2 | TGTGCCAGCAGGGGGCTGGTTGGACTAGCGGGAGACGAGCAGTACTTC | CASRGLVGLAGDEQYF
TRBJ2-6 | . | TRBV19 | . | TGTGCCACCTCCGTCTCTGGGGCCAACGTCCTGACTTTC | CATSVSGANVLTF
TRBJ2-7 | . | TRBV18 | TRBD2 | TGTGCCAGCTCACCGGCTAGCGGGAGGACTTACTACGAGCAGTACTTC | CASSPASGRTYYEQYF
TRBJ2-7 | . | TRBV7-8 | TRBD1 | TGTGCCAGCAGCTCTTTAACAGGGGACTCCTACGAGCAGTACTTC | CASSSLTGDSYEQYF
TRBJ2-2 | . | TRBV27 | . | TGTGCCAGCAGGCTAGACACCGGGGAGCTGTTTTTT | CASRLDTGELFF
TRBJ2-1 | . | TRBV25-1 | . | TGTGCCAGCAGTGAAGGGGGCAACAATGAGCAGTTCTTC | CASSEGGNNEQFF
TRBJ2-1 | few | TRBV7-9 | . | TGTGCCAGCAGCGTACCTAGCTCCTACAATGAGCAGTTCTTC | CASSVPSSYNEQFF
TRBJ2-5 | . | TRBV11-3 | . | TGTGCCAGCAGCCCTGGGGCAGGGTATCTGGAGACCCAGTACTTC | CASSPGAGYLETQYF
TRBJ1-5 | . | TRBV2 | . | TGTGCCAGCAGCGCCGGGACAATCGGTAATCAGCCCCAGCATTTT | CASSAGTIGNQPQHF
TRBJ2-3 | . | TRBV5-4 | TRBD2 | TGTGCCAGCAGCTTGGCTAGCGGGGCTATCACAGATACGCAGTATTTT | CASSLASGAITDTQYF
TRBJ1-1 | . | TRBV2 | TRBD1 | TGTGCCAGCAGGGAGGGACAGATGAACACTGAAGCTTTCTTT | CASREGQMNTEAFF
TRBJ2-2 | . | TRBV28 | TRBD2 | TGTGCCAGGAGCTCTGGCGGGAGAACGAACACCGGGGAGCTGTTTTTT | CARSSGGRTNTGELFF
TRBJ1-4 | few | TRBV7-9 | . | TGTGCCAGCAGCCCGCGGATGGCTAGCGAAAAACTGTTTTTT | CASSPRMASEKLFF
TRBJ2-7 | once | TRBV10-1 | . | TGCGCCAGCAGTGAGTCGAGGCGTAACTACGAGCAGTACTTC | CASSESRRNYEQYF
TRBJ1-3 | . | TRBV27 | . | TGTGCCAGCAGCCCAGACAGGCGTGGAAACACCATATATTTT | CASSPDRRGNTIYF
TRBJ1-2 | . | TRBV5-4 | . | TGTGCCAGCACCCTTGGGGGGACTCCCTATGGCTACACCTTC | CASTLGGTPYGYTF
TRBJ2-7 | few | TRBV7-2 | . | TGTGCCAGCAGCTTAGAAATGACTTACGAGCAGTACTTC | CASSLEMTYEQYF